Shown below are 2 T cell receptor beta chains from a single sample sequenced in a study of cytomegalovirus exposure and HLA in healthy donors. The PCR used 60 Vbeta and 13 Jbeta primers. This table comes from immunoSEQ multiplex PCR, and its TCRdb copy is limited to in-frame clones, with some not included. This sample has 200,000 to 250,000 clones, with approximately 70% found just once. Sequencing was performed on PBMCs. These receptor sequences come from a woman younger than 45 in good health and CMV-seronegative.

This chain joins TRBV15 and TRBJ2-3, with 9 bases identical to TRBD1. V gave up 1 base and J gave up 5 bases; unmatched junction bases: 13. The CDR3 is 18 amino acids. Per the germline V gene, CDR1 is LNHNV and CDR2 is YYDKDF (reference sequence). CDR3 region: CATSRGQVGQGNEDTQYF. DNA of the CDR3: TGTGCCACCAGCAGAGGGCAGGTGGGACAGGGAAACGAAGATACGCAGTATTTT. The entire variable domain, with the rest obtained from reference TRBV15 and TRBJ2-3, is as follows: DAMVIQNPRYQVTQFGKPVTLSCSQTLNHNVMYWYQQKSSQAPKLLFHYYDKDFNNEADTPDNFQSRRPNTSFCFLDIRSPGLGDTAMYLCATSRGQVGQGNEDTQYFGPGTRLTVL.

The rearrangement uses TRBV5-6 and TRBJ1-6, with D unclear. Germline V CDR1 and CDR2: SGHDT, YYEEEE. The CDR3 covers 14 residues. Deletions cut 4 bases from V and 4 bases from J, with 9 bases between. CDR3 sequence: CASSPGSYNSPLHF. The CDR3, as DNA: TGTGCCAGCAGCCCGGGATCGTATAATTCACCCCTCCACTTT.